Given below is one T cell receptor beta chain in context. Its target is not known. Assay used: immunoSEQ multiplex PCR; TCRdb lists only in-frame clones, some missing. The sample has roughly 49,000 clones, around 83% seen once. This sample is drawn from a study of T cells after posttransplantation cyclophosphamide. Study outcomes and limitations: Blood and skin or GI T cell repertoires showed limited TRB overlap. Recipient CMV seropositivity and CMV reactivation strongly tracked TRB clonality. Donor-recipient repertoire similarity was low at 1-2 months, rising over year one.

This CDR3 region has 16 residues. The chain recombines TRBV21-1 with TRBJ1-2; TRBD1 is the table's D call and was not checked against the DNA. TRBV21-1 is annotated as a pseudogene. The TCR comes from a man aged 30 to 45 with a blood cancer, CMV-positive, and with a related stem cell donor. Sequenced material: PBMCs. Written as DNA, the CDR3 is TGTGCCAGCAGCCACGTGAAGACAGGGGTAAACTATGGCTACACCTTC. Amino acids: CASSHVKTGVNYGYTF.